Following are 9 T cell receptor beta chains from one sample sequenced in a study of OX40 agonist ivuxolimab in advanced cancers. The protocol was immunoSEQ multiplex PCR, while the TCRdb copy is restricted to in-frame clones and leaves out a portion. The table lists some 96,000 clones, roughly 90% of them singletons. The sample in question was CD4+ or CD8+ T cells sorted from blood, obtained in a trial of the OX40 agonist ivuxolimab. These receptors came from an adult with an advanced solid tumor such as melanoma, head and neck, liver or kidney cancer.

The CDR3 sequence is CASKGQGHQPQHF. The CDR3 nucleotides are TGTGCCAGCAAGGGACAGGGCCATCAGCCCCAGCATTTT. The chain has TRBV6-5 and TRBJ1-5, with 9 bases that match TRBD1. CDR3 size: 13 residues. The germline CDR1 and CDR2 sequences are MNHEY and SVGAGI. With V trimmed by 7 bases and J by 5 bases, 3 bases remained unmatched.

The chain joins TRBV6-1 to TRBJ2-1; D not resolved. V lost 2 bases and J 8 bases, leaving 10 bases between the germline ends. CDR1 and CDR2 (germline): MNHNS, SASEGT. CDR3 length equals 13 residues. CDR3 in amino acids: CASSERYHDEQFF. The DNA for the CDR3 is TGTGCCAGCAGTGAAAGGTATCACGATGAGCAGTTCTTC.

The CDR3 nucleotides read TGCGCCAGCAGCTTGACAGTAGAGACCCAGTACTTC. This sequence encodes CASSLTVETQYF. The V gene is TRBV5-1, the J gene TRBJ2-5, with D uncertain. From germline, CDR1 is SGHRS and CDR2 YFSETQ. Trimming stripped 1 base from V and 4 bases from J, with 5 bases between. The CDR3 is 12 residues long.

The chain is built from TRBV21-1 and TRBJ2-2; the D call of TRBD1 is as the table states it, not checked on the DNA. TRBV21-1 is a documented pseudogene. There are 13 residues in the CDR3. The CDR3 is CASSAPGAGELFF. CDR3 DNA sequence: TGTGCCAGCAGCGCTCCAGGGGCCGGGGAGCTGTTTTTT.

The chain joins TRBV7-9 to TRBJ2-1, with a tentative D call TRBD2 (6 bases). The CDR3 extends over 15 amino acids. Germline assignment: CDR1 SEHNR and CDR2 FQNEAQ (reference sequence). V lost 0 bases and J lost 5, with 11 bases in between. This chain's CDR3 is CASSLAGGGNNEQFF. DNA for the CDR3: TGTGCCAGCAGCTTAGCGGGAGGAGGCAACAATGAGCAGTTCTTC.

This chain connects TRBV19 to TRBJ2-5; D is uncertain. CDR1 LNHDA and CDR2 SQIVND come from the germline V gene (reference sequence). This CDR3 is built from 12 residues. Deletions cut 3 bases from V and 3 bases from J, with 5 bases between. The CDR3 loop reads CASSIAEETQYF. The DNA of the CDR3 is TGTGCCAGTAGTATCGCGGAAGAGACCCAGTACTTC.

This sequence joins TRBV19 and TRBJ2-1; TRBD2 matches at 8 bases. Germline values: CDR1 LNHDA, CDR2 SQIVND (reference sequence). The CDR3 runs 16 residues. Unmatched junction bases numbered 11, after V lost 6 bases and J lost 4 bases. This CDR3 reads CASRTSGTRTYNEQFF. Written as DNA, the CDR3 is TGTGCCAGTAGGACCTCCGGGACTAGAACGTACAATGAGCAGTTCTTC.

V and J are TRBV19 and TRBJ2-2, with 8 positions matching TRBD1. Germline loops: CDR1 LNHDA, CDR2 SQIVND (reference sequence). Germline trimming cut 5 bases from V and 1 base from J; bases unmatched to any gene: 0. The CDR3 is made up of 14 amino acids. The chain's CDR3 is CASSGTGNTGELFF. In DNA, the CDR3 is TGTGCCAGTAGTGGGACAGGGAACACCGGGGAGCTGTTTTTT.

This chain links TRBV7-6 with TRBJ2-2; maybe TRBD1 (6 bases). Germline CDR1 and CDR2: SGHVS and FNYEAQ. The CDR3 sequence is 15 residues long. The V end lost 4 bases, the J end lost 2 bases, and 11 bases lay between the germline ends. The CDR3 region is CASSSQGKNTGELFF. DNA for the CDR3: TGTGCCAGCAGCTCGCAGGGGAAAAACACCGGGGAGCTGTTTTTT.